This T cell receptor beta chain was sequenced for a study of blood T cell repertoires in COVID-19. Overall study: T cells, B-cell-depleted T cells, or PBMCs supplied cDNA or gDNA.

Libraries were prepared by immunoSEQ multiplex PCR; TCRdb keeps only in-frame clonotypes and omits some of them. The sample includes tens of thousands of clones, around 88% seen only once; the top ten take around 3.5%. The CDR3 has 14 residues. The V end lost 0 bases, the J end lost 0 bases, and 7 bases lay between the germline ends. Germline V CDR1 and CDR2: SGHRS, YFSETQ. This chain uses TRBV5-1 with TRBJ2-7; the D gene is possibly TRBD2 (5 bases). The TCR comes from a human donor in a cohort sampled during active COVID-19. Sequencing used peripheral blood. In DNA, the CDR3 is TGCGCCAGCAGCTTGGCGGGAAGCTCCTACGAGCAGTACTTC. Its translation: CASSLAGSSYEQYF.